This is a list of T cell receptor beta chains from one sample in a study of T cell responses to AZD1222 COVID-19 vaccine. Only in-frame clones appear in the TCRdb table, and some are missing; sequencing was by immunoSEQ multiplex PCR. Of some 130,000 clones detected, approximately 90% appear once; the ten largest clones hold roughly 4%. The material was peripheral blood, obtained on day 0 of AZD1222 vaccination. The origin of the receptors is an adult in good health. CDR3s include the opening cysteine and the closing phenylalanine or tryptophan. Each record gives: D gene, V gene, J gene, clone size, CDR3 DNA, CDR3 protein. D genes are given only for firm matches. Size values are once, few and many counts, or a class for expanded clones, and some rows have none.

D: .; V: TRBV7-2; J: TRBJ1-3; size: .; DNA: TGTGCCAGCAGCGGCGAGGTGGAGACGCGCAGTCTCTCTGGAAACACCATATATTTT; CDR3: CASSGEVETRSLSGNTIYF
D: TRBD2; V: TRBV19; J: TRBJ2-5; size: .; DNA: TGTGCCAGTAGTAGTAGCGGGAGCGAGACCCAGTACTTC; CDR3: CASSSSGSETQYF
D: TRBD2; V: TRBV27; J: TRBJ2-1; size: .; DNA: TGTGCCAGCAGTGCCGGGACTAGCGGGATTGTCGGCAATGAGCAGTTCTTC; CDR3: CASSAGTSGIVGNEQFF
D: .; V: TRBV2; J: TRBJ1-6; size: .; DNA: TGTGCCAGCAGTGCCGGGAGTTTCCACTTT; CDR3: CASSAGSFHF
D: TRBD1; V: TRBV11-2; J: TRBJ2-7; size: .; DNA: TGTGCCAGCAGCCCCCGGGACAGGGTGTTGAACGAGCAGTACTTC; CDR3: CASSPRDRVLNEQYF
D: TRBD2; V: TRBV7-2; J: TRBJ2-5; size: .; DNA: TGTGCCAGCAGCTTAGGACTAGCGGAAGAGACCCAGTACTTC; CDR3: CASSLGLAEETQYF
D: .; V: TRBV5-1; J: TRBJ2-7; size: .; DNA: TGCGCCAGCAGCTCAACGGGCAACTACGAGCAGTACTTC; CDR3: CASSSTGNYEQYF
D: TRBD2; V: TRBV4-1; J: TRBJ2-1; size: .; DNA: TGCGCCAGCAGCCAAGATACTAGCGGGTTCTACAATGAGCAGTTCTTC; CDR3: CASSQDTSGFYNEQFF
D: .; V: TRBV16; J: TRBJ2-7; size: .; DNA: TGTGCCAGCAGCCTTTCGGACCCCTACGAGCAGTACTTC; CDR3: CASSLSDPYEQYF
D: TRBD1; V: TRBV29-1; J: TRBJ2-5; size: .; DNA: TGCAGCGTCCCAGGCCGGGACAGGGGTAAGACCCAGTACTTC; CDR3: CSVPGRDRGKTQYF
D: TRBD2; V: TRBV3-1/TRBV3-2; J: TRBJ2-1; size: .; DNA: TGTGCCAGCAGCCAAGCTAGACTAGCGCCAAGCGATGAGCAGTTCTTC; CDR3: CASSQARLAPSDEQFF
D: .; V: TRBV27; J: TRBJ1-2; size: once; DNA: TGTGCCAGCAGGCCTGCCACCCTACCTTATGGGCGAGCTAACTATGGCTACACCTTC; CDR3: CASRPATLPYGRANYGYTF
D: .; V: TRBV21-1; J: TRBJ1-5; size: .; DNA: TGTGCCAGCAGCAGGGATAGGGGACCAAGCAATCAGCCCCAGCATTTT; CDR3: CASSRDRGPSNQPQHF
D: TRBD2; V: TRBV9; J: TRBJ2-7; size: .; DNA: TGTGCCAGCGGGACTAGCGGGAGGACGAACGAGCAGTACTTC; CDR3: CASGTSGRTNEQYF
D: .; V: TRBV10-3; J: TRBJ1-6; size: .; DNA: TGTGCCATCAGTGAAGCAGGCTCAAGTTCACCCCTCCACTTT; CDR3: CAISEAGSSSPLHF
D: .; V: TRBV7-2; J: TRBJ2-7; size: .; DNA: TGTGCCAGCAGCCGTAGGAGGGCGGTCTACGAGCAGTACTTC; CDR3: CASSRRRAVYEQYF
D: .; V: TRBV6-5; J: TRBJ2-7; size: .; DNA: TGTGCCAGCAGTTCCCCGAGTCTCATCGGCTACGAGCAGTACTTC; CDR3: CASSSPSLIGYEQYF
D: TRBD1; V: TRBV19; J: TRBJ2-2; size: .; DNA: TGTGCCAGTACCGTGGACAGGGGGCCCACCCCCACCGGGGAGCTGTTTTTT; CDR3: CASTVDRGPTPTGELFF
D: .; V: TRBV12-3/TRBV12-4; J: TRBJ1-5; size: .; DNA: TGTGCCAGCAGCTATAGCAATCAGCCCCAGCATTTT; CDR3: CASSYSNQPQHF
D: .; V: TRBV14; J: TRBJ2-1; size: .; DNA: TGTGCCAGCAGCCAAGTTCGCGGCTACAATGAGCAGTTCTTC; CDR3: CASSQVRGYNEQFF
D: TRBD1; V: TRBV5-4; J: TRBJ1-1; size: .; DNA: TGTGCCAGCAGCTTGGGGGACAGGGGGCTCGCTGAAGCTTTCTTT; CDR3: CASSLGDRGLAEAFF
D: TRBD2; V: TRBV27; J: TRBJ2-7; size: .; DNA: TGTGCCAGCAGTATCACTAGCGGGAGTACCTACGAGCAGTACTTC; CDR3: CASSITSGSTYEQYF